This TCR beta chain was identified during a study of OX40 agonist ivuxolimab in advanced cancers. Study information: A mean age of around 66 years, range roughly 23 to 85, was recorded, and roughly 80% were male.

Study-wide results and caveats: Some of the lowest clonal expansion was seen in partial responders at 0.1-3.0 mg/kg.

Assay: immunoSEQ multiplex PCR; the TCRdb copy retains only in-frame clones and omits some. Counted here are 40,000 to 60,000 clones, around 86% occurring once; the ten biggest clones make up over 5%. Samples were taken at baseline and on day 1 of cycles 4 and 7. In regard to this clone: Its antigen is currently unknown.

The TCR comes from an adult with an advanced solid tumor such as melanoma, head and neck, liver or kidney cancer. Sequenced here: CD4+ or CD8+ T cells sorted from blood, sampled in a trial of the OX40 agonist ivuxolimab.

CDR3 bases: TGTGCCAGCAGTTCACTAGCGGGCAATGAGCAGTTCTTC. Amino acid sequence: CASSSLAGNEQFF. The chain carries TRBV28 and TRBJ2-1, with TRBD2 matching over 9 bases. Trimming at V came to 4 bases and at J to 6 bases, leaving 1 base not matched to a gene. This CDR3 has 13 residues. Germline-derived CDR1 and CDR2 are MDHEN and SYDVKM.